The T cell receptor beta chain under discussion was sequenced for a study of post-analysis software for immune sequencing data (dated by TCRdb to the mid-2010s). Turning to the overall study: Recorded disease courses included relapsing-remitting, secondary progressive and progressive-relapsing multiple sclerosis, with some patients lacking subtype annotation. The multiple sclerosis patient repertoires were compared with more than 9 previously published healthy control repertoires from donors aged about 6 to 28 years. A subset of samples was prepared in parallel using single-end sample barcoding, then pooled and co-amplified after Illumina adapter ligation. The full study reports these points: Direct clustering with F measure showed strong co-clustering of samples prepared in the same batch, prompting a batch-effect correction. The control group was slightly older than the multiple sclerosis patient group. Compared with controls, multiple sclerosis patients had significantly lower normalized Chao1 diversity, a finding suggesting substantial peripheral T-cell clonal expansion. About 5 TRBV segments, including TRBV5-6, TRBV5-1 and TRBV20-1, were significantly more frequent in patients than controls.

To demonstrate the VDJtools post-analysis software, TCR beta repertoires were profiled from the peripheral blood of more than ten young patients with multiple sclerosis. The patients with multiple sclerosis were children and adolescents between roughly 6 and 17 years of age. Library construction relied on PCR. The instrument given in TCRdb is Illumina HiSeq 2500. To reduce PCR and sequencing biases, unique molecular identifiers were built into the TCR beta cDNA libraries. Approximately 500,000 cDNA molecules were obtained for every 1 to 10 million input T cells, so each molecule roughly corresponded to one T cell. The same protocol used for the earlier healthy control dataset was applied to prepare and sequence the patient libraries. Within a given batch, samples were prepared together, multiplexed and sequenced on the same HiSeq lane. The authors' pipeline ran thus. MIGEC handled the raw barcoded reads, throwing out single-read molecular identifier groups before consensus assembly and CDR3 extraction. Clonotype tables were post-analysed with VDJtools, normalizing diversity by down-sampling all datasets to the smallest sample size. Repertoire overlap clustering matched CDR3 amino acid but not nucleotide sequences to correct batch-related cross-sample contamination. TCRdb passed the public sequencing reads through fastp at Q25 and MiXCR, retaining productive beta sequences. Rows are combined by CDR3 protein, so each entry shows the most common genes and DNA. What appears here as the V and J calls and clone size reflects TCRdb's work, not the paper's. The sample table holds fewer than 600,000 distinct CDR3 sequences, of which under 55% were seen once. The ten biggest clones cover roughly 12% of the sample.

For this chain, trimming is 2 bases at the V end and 8 bases at the J end, and the number of junction bases without a gene match is 5. The CDR3, from cysteine to phenylalanine, totals 14 residues. CDR3 DNA is the only sequence kept; it has 42 bases, read in frame from the first base. According to the germline V gene, CDR1 reads SGHRS and CDR2 reads YFSETQ. On this clonotype: What this receptor recognizes is not known. Per-base quality was not reported, and no clone a single base away is much larger than it.

The origin of this receptor is a girl aged 5 to 17 with multiple sclerosis. Recombination joined TRBV5-1 with TRBJ2-1, and TRBD1 matches 9 of the central bases. Sequenced: blood. The DNA sequence is as follows: TGCGCCAGCAGCTTTGGGACAGGGACGGATGAGCAGTTCTTC. Its translation is CASSFGTGTDEQFF. The full variable domain, completed from the reference TRBV5-1 and TRBJ2-1 proteins outside the CDR3, reads KAGVTQTPRYLIKTRGQQVTLSCSPISGHRSVSWYQQTPGQGLQFLFEYFSETQRNKGNFPGRFSGRQFSNSRSEMNVSTLELGDSALYLCASSFGTGTDEQFFGPGTRLTVL.